The entry that follows covers one TCR beta chain sequence. This CDR3 has 13 residues. Trimming cost V 6 bases and J 14 bases; bases outside gene matches: 12. Germline V gene data show CDR1 as MNHEY and CDR2 as SVGAGI. Each sample had two DNA replicates, approximately 0.5 ug blood or about 1.5 ug tissue. The assay was immunoSEQ multiplex PCR, and TCRdb's table has in-frame clones only and misses some. Of 70,000 or so clones in the sample, 65% to 85% were seen once. The sample belongs to a study of early stage breast cancer tumors. The J gene is TRBJ1-2, the V gene TRBV6-5; 10 bases align to TRBD1. This TCR came from a person between 35 and 49 years old with breast cancer. Sequenced input: blood. CDR3 in DNA: TGTGCCAGCAGCCCAGGACAGGGGGTGGTTGGTACCTTC. Protein product: CASSPGQGVVGTF.